Below, one TCR beta chain is given with its context. Its antigen is unidentified. The data were obtained in a study of T cell repertoires in cytomegalovirus infection. Study at large: It was the public TCR beta signatures that indicated both CMV infection and matching HLA type.

TCRdb passed the reads through MiXCR, listing each CDR3 protein once. Altogether 650,000 to 900,000 distinct CDR3 sequences are present, about 28% being singletons, with the ten largest covering about an eighth. In germline, CDR1 is MDHEN, CDR2 SYDVKM. The CDR3 extends over 14 amino acids. Trimming took 1 base from V and 1 from J; bases not matched to a gene: 1. This receptor was identified in a human donor in good health (CMV status not recorded). Some clones in this sample may be carry-over from other donors' samples. The specimen comprised cultured CD8+ T cells from PBMCs, sampled from culture after CMV antigen stimulation. The chain carries TRBV28 and TRBJ2-7, with 7 bases aligning to TRBD1. Written as DNA, the CDR3 is TGTGCCAGCAGTTTATACAGGGGTTCCTACGAGCAGTACGTC. Amino acid sequence: CASSLYRGSYEQYV.